This T cell receptor beta chain came from a study of blood T cells in healthy people across ages. Regarding the study as a whole: TCR beta diversity correlated strongly with naive T cell percentage.

Next came a second PCR, run for roughly 6 to 11 cycles, which used a sample-barcoded 5' primer along with a J-beta primer mix. Via MiXCR, TCRdb re-called the 5' RACE reads, giving one row per CDR3 protein. This table has 850,000 to 1,000,000 distinct CDR3 sequences, about 48% appearing once. Remarks on this clonotype: Antigen specificity is unknown.

In germline, CDR1 is MDHEN, CDR2 SYDVKM. The CDR3 loop spans 14 amino acids. V lost 6 bases and J lost 8, with 20 bases in between. The gene calls are TRBV28 and TRBJ2-7; weak D call: TRBD1 (7 bases). The source of this sequence is a young man in good health. What was sequenced was blood. The CDR3 bases are TGTGCCAGCAGCCCTGGAGGGACAGAGGGCAAGCAGTACTTC. Amino acid sequence: CASSPGGTEGKQYF.